The 19 T cell receptor beta chains presented below share a single source sample, sequenced in a study of post-analysis software for immune sequencing data. Sequencing libraries made from TCR beta cDNA carried unique molecular identifiers. MiXCR was run by TCRdb on the PCR reads, yielding one entry per CDR3 protein. Of about 540,000 distinct CDR3 sequences listed, roughly 34% are singletons. No antigens are known for them. Study results and limitations: About 5 TRBV segments (TRBV5-6, TRBV5-1 and TRBV20-1 among them) occurred more frequently in patients than in controls.

The sequenced sample consisted of blood. The receptors here all came from a girl aged 2-17 years with multiple sclerosis.

This clonotype has only a few counts. The chain couples TRBV3-1 to TRBJ2-1; D unresolved. The ends were cut back, 1 base at V and 7 bases at J, with 5 bases in the middle. Germline CDR1 and CDR2: LGHDT and YNNKEL (reference sequence). The CDR3 runs 12 residues. CDR3 loop: CASSQVINEQFF. CDR3 coding DNA: TGTGCCAGCAGCCAAGTAATAAATGAGCAGTTCTTC.

This clonotype was counted a few times. This chain links TRBV28 with TRBJ2-1, with D hard to call. This CDR3 spans 13 amino acids. CDR1 and CDR2 (germline): MDHEN, SYDVKM. Trimming left V 2 bases short and J 10 bases short, with 12 bases between. In nucleotides, the CDR3 is TGTGCCAGCAGTTTAAGATTCGCGGCGGAGCAGTTCTTC. This sequence encodes CASSLRFAAEQFF.

The V call is TRBV6-5, the J call TRBJ2-3; D remains unclear. There are 11 residues in the CDR3. Germline V gives CDR1 MNHEY, CDR2 SVGAGI. V was shortened by 5 bases and J by 6 bases, with 6 bases between the two germline ends. For the CDR3, the DNA is TGTGCCAGCAGTGCCGATGATACGCAGTATTTT. Protein product: CASSADDTQYF.

The sample holds a few counts of this clonotype. CDR3 loop: CASSLPPDSQNNEEQFF. CDR3 nucleotides: TGTGCCAGCAGCCTACCCCCGGACAGCCAGAACAATGAGGAGCAGTTCTTC. The chain carries TRBV6-2 or TRBV6-3 and TRBJ2-1, with D perhaps TRBD1 (6 bases). Germline loops: CDR1 MNHEY, CDR2 SVGEGT. CDR3 length: 17 amino acids. V was cut by 6 bases and J by 10 bases, with 28 bases left in between.

A remark on this clonotype: Sequence at one end of the junction differs from germline and may be a read error. CDR3 nucleotide sequence: TGTGCCAGCAGCCGGAAAGGCGGAGGGTCTTATTCTGGGGCCAACGTCCCGACTTTC. It codes for CASSRKGGGSYSGANVPTF. The V call is TRBV3-1, the J call TRBJ2-6; D is perhaps TRBD2 (6 bases). This CDR3 spans 19 amino acids. Germline V lookup: CDR1 LGHDT, CDR2 YNNKEL (reference sequence). The full variable domain, in which reference TRBV3-1 and TRBJ2-6 provide the parts outside the CDR3, is DTAVSQTPKYLVTQMGNDKSIKCEQNLGHDTMYWYKQDSKKFLKIMFSYNNKELIINETVPNRFSPKSPDKAHLNLHINSLELGDSAVYFCASSRKGGGSYSGANVPTFGAGSRLTVL.

The CDR3 coding sequence is TGTGCCAGCAGCCCTACCACAGGGAACTATGGCTACACCTTC. The encoded protein is CASSPTTGNYGYTF. The chain is built from TRBV12-3 or TRBV12-4 and TRBJ1-2; TRBD1 is a possible D gene (6 bases). V shed 6 bases and J shed 2 bases, with 13 bases lying between them. The CDR3 contains 14 residues.

The chain has TRBV5-7 and TRBJ2-1, with a weak D call TRBD2 (7 bases). TRBV5-7 is treated as an ORF (open reading frame) with a function not yet certain. V lost 7 bases and J lost 8, with 31 bases in between. CDR3 length: 18 amino acids. The CDR3 loop reads CASGHRRRGRLPPDEQFF. The CDR3 DNA is TGTGCCAGCGGTCACCGGAGGCGGGGGCGTCTTCCTCCCGATGAGCAGTTCTTC.

The chain couples TRBV5-8 to TRBJ2-1, with D perhaps TRBD1 (6 bases). There are 16 residues in the CDR3. V was trimmed by 0 bases and J by 0 bases, leaving 10 bases between them. Germline V gene sequence: CDR1 SGHTS, CDR2 YDEGEE. As DNA, the CDR3 is TGTGCCAGCAGCTTGGAAGGGACAACCTCCTACAATGAGCAGTTCTTC. This sequence encodes CASSLEGTTSYNEQFF.

This clonotype was seen a few times. This chain joins TRBV14 and TRBJ2-5, with D perhaps matching TRBD1 (5 bases). The CDR3 is 13 residues long. V lost 1 base and J 12 bases, leaving 15 bases between the germline ends. From germline, CDR1 is SGHDN and CDR2 FVKESK. CDR3 DNA: TGTGCCAGCAGCCAAGTAAACCGGGCAGGGAAGTACTTC. Protein sequence: CASSQVNRAGKYF.

The J gene is TRBJ2-5, the V gene TRBV3-1; maybe TRBD2 (7 bases). The CDR3 has 16 amino acids. CDR1 is LGHDT, CDR2 YNNKEL, per germline (reference sequence). Trimming left V 1 base short and J 3 bases short, with 15 bases between. CDR3 in amino acids: CASSQGGASGEETQYF. The DNA of the CDR3 is TGTGCCAGCAGCCAAGGGGGGGCTAGCGGAGAAGAGACCCAGTACTTC.

The chain links TRBV28 to TRBJ1-2; 8 bases fit TRBD1. Germline CDR1 reads MDHEN; CDR2 reads SYDVKM. V lost 3 bases, J lost 4 bases, and 10 bases stayed unmatched. The CDR3 has 16 amino acids. The CDR3, as DNA: TGTGCCAGCAGTTTGCCTCAGGGGGCCGCTGGCTATGGCTACACCTTC. Translated: CASSLPQGAAGYGYTF.

The chain is built from TRBV27 and TRBJ2-2; 8 bases align to TRBD1. The CDR3 is 15 residues long. V was clipped by 4 bases and J by 6 bases; unmatched bases: 7. CDR1 is MNHEY and CDR2 is SMNVEV in the germline V gene (reference sequence). The CDR3 here is CASSSRQGMAGELFF. The CDR3 bases are TGTGCCAGCAGTTCCCGACAGGGGATGGCCGGGGAGCTGTTTTTT.

The genes are TRBV7-9 and TRBJ1-1; a possible D gene is TRBD1 (6 bases). V gave up 4 bases and J gave up 8 bases, with 14 bases separating them. This CDR3 spans 13 amino acids. Germline CDR1 and CDR2: SEHNR and FQNEAQ (reference sequence). This CDR3 reads CASSSFSGTEAFF. The CDR3 region has the DNA TGTGCCAGCAGCTCATTCTCAGGGACAGAAGCTTTCTTT.

The V call is TRBV7-8, the J call TRBJ2-1; TRBD2 might be the D (7 bases). The CDR3 is made up of 16 amino acids. Germline V lookup: CDR1 SGHVS, CDR2 FQNEAQ. V was shortened by 1 base and J by 7 bases, with 17 bases between the two germline ends. The CDR3 DNA sequence: TGTGCCAGCAGCTTAGGTGGGGGGGCCGGTTGGAATGAGCAGTTCTTC. It specifies CASSLGGGAGWNEQFF.

This clonotype was observed many times. This chain connects TRBV5-1 to TRBJ2-5; TRBD1 or TRBD2 may be the D gene (5 bases each). The CDR3 extends over 14 amino acids. Per germline, CDR1 SGHRS and CDR2 YFSETQ. V was pared by 2 bases and J by 5 bases, with 13 bases between. DNA for the CDR3: TGCGCCAGCAGCTTCTCCGGGGCCGGGGAGACCCAGTACTTC. Protein: CASSFSGAGETQYF.

The chain links TRBV5-1 to TRBJ2-3; D remains unclear. The CDR3 covers 17 residues. V shed 2 bases and J shed 4 bases, with 20 bases lying between them. CDR1 and CDR2 (germline): SGHRS, YFSETQ. The CDR3 DNA is TGCGCCAGCAGCTTTGGGGTGGGTCGCGGCATTCCAGATACGCAGTATTTT. Its translation: CASSFGVGRGIPDTQYF.

The chain employs TRBV15 and TRBJ2-7; tentatively, D is TRBD1 or TRBD2 (5 bases each). CDR3 size: 16 residues. The germline CDR1 and CDR2 sequences are LNHNV and YYDKDF (reference sequence). Trimming stripped 5 bases from V and 2 bases from J, with 19 bases between. Here the CDR3 reads CATSSESGTLTYEQYF. CDR3 in DNA: TGTGCCACCAGCTCCGAAAGTGGGACCCTTACCTACGAGCAGTACTTC. The full variable domain, its missing parts supplied by reference TRBV15 and TRBJ2-7, is DAMVIQNPRYQVTQFGKPVTLSCSQTLNHNVMYWYQQKSSQAPKLLFHYYDKDFNNEADTPDNFQSRRPNTSFCFLDIRSPGLGDTAMYLCATSSESGTLTYEQYFGPGTRLTVT.

This clonotype was counted only a few times. This chain links TRBV29-1 with TRBJ2-1, with 10 bases matching TRBD2. Trimming took 7 bases from V and 9 from J; bases not matched to a gene: 15. CDR3 length: 15 residues. Germline CDR1 SQVTM, CDR2 ANQGSEA. CDR3 loop: CSATFGAGGLSEQFF. The CDR3 region has the DNA TGCAGCGCCACCTTCGGAGCGGGGGGGCTGAGTGAGCAGTTCTTC.

This rearrangement joins TRBV11-1 to TRBJ1-2; D unclear. This CDR3 region has 13 residues. Per germline, CDR1 SGHAT and CDR2 FQDESV (reference sequence). Trimming removed 6 bases at V and 5 bases at J, with 13 bases between. The CDR3 nucleotides are TGTGCCAGCAGTTTGGACCCAAGTTATGGCTACACCTTC. Translated: CASSLDPSYGYTF.